Presented here are 8 T cell receptor beta chains from one specimen sequenced in a study of cytomegalovirus exposure and HLA in healthy donors. PCR used 60 Vbeta primers and 13 Jbeta primers. Repertoires were generated with immunoSEQ multiplex PCR, while TCRdb's copy carries only in-frame clones and drops some. The repertoire holds around 160,000 clones, around 77% seen once, with approximately 6.3% in the top ten. The specimen sequenced was PBMCs. Source of these receptors: a woman aged 35 to 49 in good health and CMV-seropositive.

The genes are TRBV6-5 and TRBJ2-1; TRBD1 agrees at 9 bases. The J segment lost 8 bases and the V segment lost 8 bases, leaving 7 bases of the junction unmatched. The CDR3 extends over 13 amino acids. Looked up from germline, CDR1 is MNHEY and CDR2 is SVGAGI. CDR3 region: CASGRDRVHEQFF. CDR3 nucleotides: TGTGCCAGCGGACGGGACAGGGTCCATGAGCAGTTCTTC.

The V call is TRBV6-6, the J call TRBJ2-7; the D is unclear. The germline gives CDR1 MNHNY, CDR2 SVGAGI (reference sequence). CDR3 size: 12 residues. Trimming removed 6 bases from V and 6 bases from J, with 12 bases in between. DNA for the CDR3: TGTGCCAGCAGCCCCTTTTCTCGCGAGCAGTACTTC. This sequence encodes CASSPFSREQYF.

This chain connects TRBV27 to TRBJ2-5, with 11 bases identical to TRBD2. The CDR3 has 15 amino acids. Germline values: CDR1 MNHEY, CDR2 SMNVEV (reference sequence). V dropped 7 bases and J dropped 3; count of bases not matched to a gene: 7. The CDR3 is CASTTIAGGKETQYF. In DNA, the CDR3 is TGTGCCAGCACAACAATAGCGGGGGGGAAAGAGACCCAGTACTTC.

This clone was seen once. V and J are TRBV11-3 and TRBJ2-3; D possibly corresponds to TRBD1 (6 bases). Germline V gene lookup returns CDR1 SGHNT and CDR2 YENEEA. This CDR3 region has 13 residues. V was pared by 3 bases and J by 3 bases, with 7 bases between. This chain's CDR3 is CASSFRGTDTQYF. The CDR3 DNA reads TGTGCCAGCAGCTTCAGGGGTACAGATACGCAGTATTTT. Filled out from reference TRBV11-3 and TRBJ2-3, the complete variable domain reads EAGVVQSPRYKIIEKKQPVAFWCNPISGHNTLYWYLQNLGQGPELLIRYENEEAVDDSQLPKDRFSAERLKGVDSTLKIQPAELGDSAVYLCASSFRGTDTQYFGPGTRLTVL.

This chain links TRBV27 with TRBJ1-2; 7 bases line up with TRBD1. The CDR3 contains 12 residues. Germline V gene sequence: CDR1 MNHEY, CDR2 SMNVEV (reference sequence). With V trimmed by 8 bases and J by 4 bases, 4 bases remained unmatched. The CDR3 here is CASRQGTYGYTF. The CDR3 DNA sequence: TGTGCCAGCCGACAGGGCACCTATGGCTACACCTTC.

V and J are TRBV5-4 and TRBJ2-7, with 11 nucleotides matching TRBD1. Germline V gene sequence: CDR1 SGHNT, CDR2 YYREEE (reference sequence). The length of the CDR3 is 13 residues. The V segment lost 2 bases and the J segment 7 bases; nucleotides outside the gene matches: 2. Here the CDR3 DNA reads TGTGCCAGCAGCTTAGGGACAGGGGGGGAGCAGTACTTC. Amino acid sequence: CASSLGTGGEQYF.

The chain combines TRBV28 with TRBJ1-1; D call uncertain. This CDR3 has 11 amino acids. V lost 7 bases and J lost 1, with 4 bases in between. Germline-derived CDR1 and CDR2 are MDHEN and SYDVKM. Written as DNA, the CDR3 is TGTGCCAGCACCTCGAACACTGAAGCTTTCTTT. Translating it yields CASTSNTEAFF.

The chain's CDR3 is CASSQRDRAGEKLFF. The DNA for the CDR3 is TGCGCCAGCAGCCAACGAGACAGGGCGGGTGAAAAACTGTTTTTT. The rearrangement links TRBV4-1 to TRBJ1-4; TRBD1 aligns across 7 bases. This CDR3 comprises 15 residues. V dropped 2 bases and J dropped 7; count of bases not matched to a gene: 7. Per the germline V gene, CDR1 is MGHRA and CDR2 is YSYEKL.